A single sample is the source of the 20 T cell receptor beta chains below, sequenced in a study of T cell repertoires in cytomegalovirus infection. Each CDR3 protein is one row after TCRdb ran MiXCR on the reads. This table holds over 450,000 distinct CDR3 sequences, approximately 10% found once. Sequencing was performed on PBMCs. The receptors were sampled from a human donor in good health (CMV status not recorded). Some clones in this sample may be carry-over from other donors' samples.

This clonotype was detected many times. The chain recombines TRBV6-2 or TRBV6-3 with TRBJ2-7; 8 nucleotides agree with TRBD1. Per germline, CDR1 MNHEY and CDR2 SVGEGT. V was pared by 6 bases and J by 6 bases, with 4 bases of the junction left unmatched. The CDR3 has 12 residues. As DNA, the CDR3 is TGTGCCAGCAGGCGCGACAGGGGCGAGCAGTACTTC. It translates to CASRRDRGEQYF.

This clonotype was observed many times. This chain links TRBV7-2 with TRBJ1-5; D remains ambiguous. With 5 bases removed from V and 7 bases from J, the gap between germline ends came to 18 bases. CDR3 size: 15 residues. Germline-derived CDR1 and CDR2 are SGHTA and FQGNSA. The CDR3 nucleotides are TGTGCCAGCAGCCTCAGGACGGGCCAAGGGCAGCCCCAGCATTTT. This encodes CASSLRTGQGQPQHF.

This clonotype was seen a few times. The chain combines TRBV29-1 with TRBJ2-7, with a possible D match to TRBD1 (5 bases). The V end lost 6 bases, the J end lost 6 bases, and 15 bases lay between the germline ends. The CDR3 totals 12 residues. Germline CDR1 reads SQVTM; CDR2 reads ANQGSEA. This CDR3 is CSVGPLRGEQYF. CDR3 bases: TGCAGCGTCGGGCCTCTAAGGGGCGAGCAGTACTTC.

This clonotype occurred many times. The chain joins TRBV19 to TRBJ2-3, with 8 bases fitting TRBD2. Germline V gene lookup returns CDR1 LNHDA and CDR2 SQIVND (reference sequence). CDR3 length: 16 amino acids. Trimming removed 4 bases from V and 4 bases from J; junction bases left unmatched: 10. The CDR3 loop reads CASSTGLRGGSDTQYF. DNA for the CDR3: TGTGCCAGTAGTACGGGACTACGGGGGGGGTCAGATACGCAGTATTTT. Full variable domain (rest looked up from reference TRBV19 and TRBJ2-3): DGGITQSPKYLFRKEGQNVTLSCEQNLNHDAMYWYRQDPGQGLRLIYYSQIVNDFQKGDIAEGYSVSREKKESFPLTVTSAQKNPTAFYLCASSTGLRGGSDTQYFGPGTRLTVL.

This clonotype was seen ten or more times. The rearrangement joins TRBV7-8 to TRBJ2-4; weak D call: TRBD1 (7 bases). The CDR3 sequence is 18 residues long. V lost 4 bases, J lost 1 base, and 20 bases lay in between. The germline V gene encodes CDR1 SGHVS and CDR2 FQNEAQ. In nucleotides, the CDR3 is TGTGCCAGCAGCTCCCGGATGAGGTCAGGGGGGGCCAAAAACATTCAGTACTTC. Translation: CASSSRMRSGGAKNIQYF. The whole variable domain, remainder taken from reference TRBV7-8 and TRBJ2-4, is GAGVSQSPRYKVAKRGQDVALRCDPISGHVSLFWYQQALGQGPEFLTYFQNEAQLDKSGLPSDRFFAERPEGSVSTLKIQRTQQEDSAVYLCASSSRMRSGGAKNIQYFGAGTRLSVL.

This clonotype was observed a handful of times. The chain recombines TRBV4-2 with TRBJ2-1; 9 nucleotides line up with TRBD2. The CDR3 has 18 amino acids. Germline trimming cut 4 bases from V and 5 bases from J; bases unmatched to any gene: 15. CDR1 LGHNA and CDR2 YNFKEQ come from the germline V gene. CDR3 nucleotides: TGTGCCAGCAGCCCCATCGCGGGTCAAAGCGGGAGGCACAATGAGCAGTTCTTC. Its protein product is CASSPIAGQSGRHNEQFF.

Concerning this clonotype itself: With a much larger clone just one base away, this may be a read error. This chain links TRBV6-6 with TRBJ1-5; D gene unclear. This CDR3 contains 14 residues. Germline values: CDR1 MNHNY, CDR2 SVGAGI (reference sequence). Here the CDR3 reads CTSTLSSTNQPQHF. DNA for the CDR3: TGTACCAGCACCCTATCAAGTACCAATCAGCCCCAGCATTTT.

This clonotype was counted at least ten times. The chain links TRBV6-1 to TRBJ1-2; TRBD1 might be the D (5 bases). In germline, CDR1 is MNHNS, CDR2 SASEGT. This CDR3 has 12 residues. V was cut by 7 bases and J by 4 bases, with 10 bases left in between. CDR3 bases: TGTGCCAGCAACAGGCGAGGCTATGGCTACACCTTC. Amino acid sequence: CASNRRGYGYTF.

This chain links TRBV29-1 with TRBJ2-4, with D perhaps TRBD1 (6 bases). The CDR3 runs 14 residues. V shed 4 bases and J shed 0 bases, with 10 bases lying between them. Germline CDR1 is SQVTM and CDR2 is ANQGSEA. The CDR3 protein is CSVVQGLAKNIQYF. The CDR3 region has the DNA TGCAGCGTTGTACAGGGCTTAGCCAAAAACATTCAGTACTTC.

The CDR3 region has the DNA TGTGCCAGCAGCGGGGGGGCGGGGGGAGGTTATGAGCAGTTCTTC. This codes for CASSGGAGGGYEQFF. The chain recombines TRBV9 with TRBJ2-1, with 8 bases matching TRBD2. This CDR3 comprises 15 residues. CDR1 SGDLS and CDR2 YYNGEE come from the germline V gene. V gave up 3 bases and J gave up 8 bases; unmatched junction bases: 10.

This clonotype was recorded at least ten times. V gene TRBV7-3 combines with J gene TRBJ2-1; weak D call: TRBD2 (6 bases). This CDR3 region has 13 residues. Germline V gene data show CDR1 as SGHTA and CDR2 as FQGTGA. Trimming took off 3 bases at V and 9 bases at J, with 12 bases between the two ends. CDR3 region: CASSLNGLSEQFF. The CDR3 DNA is TGTGCCAGCAGCTTGAATGGACTAAGTGAGCAGTTCTTC.

The chain recombines TRBV19 with TRBJ2-7, with D possibly TRBD1 on 5 matching bases. The ends were cut back, 1 base at V and 3 bases at J, with 7 bases in the middle. The CDR3 length is 13 residues. Germline CDR1 is LNHDA and CDR2 is SQIVND (reference sequence). Here the CDR3 reads CASSIGTNYEQYF. The CDR3 DNA reads TGTGCCAGTAGTATAGGGACAAACTACGAGCAGTACTTC.

The J gene is TRBJ2-3, the V gene TRBV20-1; D remains ambiguous. Germline V lookup: CDR1 DFQATT, CDR2 SNEGSKA (reference sequence). V lost 0 bases to trimming and J lost 5 bases, with 12 bases between them. There are 14 residues in the CDR3. The CDR3 bases are TGCAGTGCTAGAGATCCCCTAGGGCAAGATACGCAGTATTTT. It is translated as CSARDPLGQDTQYF.

This clonotype has a count of ten or more. This chain links TRBV10-3 with TRBJ2-7; D remains unclear. V shed 3 bases and J shed 5 bases, with 14 bases lying between them. The CDR3 extends over 14 amino acids. Per germline, CDR1 ENHRY and CDR2 SYGVKD. The CDR3 DNA reads as TGTGCCATCAGTGAACGAGGACGATGGGACGAGCAGTACTTC. It yields the protein CAISERGRWDEQYF.

The chain has TRBV29-1 and TRBJ1-1; TRBD1 is a possible D gene (5 bases). Germline V gene lookup returns CDR1 SQVTM and CDR2 ANQGSEA. With 5 bases removed from V and 1 base from J, the gap between germline ends came to 14 bases. The CDR3 spans 14 residues. The CDR3 reads CSVYRGPGNTEAFF. The CDR3 region has the DNA TGCAGCGTTTATCGGGGCCCGGGGAACACTGAAGCTTTCTTT. Supplemented by reference TRBV29-1 and TRBJ1-1, the full variable domain reads SAVISQKPSRDICQRGTSLTIQCQVDSQVTMMFWYRQQPGQSLTLIATANQGSEATYESGFVIDKFPISRPNLTFSTLTVSNMSPEDSSIYLCSVYRGPGNTEAFFGQGTRLTVV.

This clonotype was found many times. This chain connects TRBV7-9 to TRBJ2-1; 12 bases align to TRBD2. The V gene end was trimmed by 0 bases and the J gene end by 0 bases; junction bases not matched to a gene: 6. The CDR3 length is 19 residues. Germline CDR1 is SEHNR and CDR2 is FQNEAQ (reference sequence). The CDR3, as DNA: TGTGCCAGCAGCTTAGCGCAGCTAGCGGGAGGGCACTCCTACAATGAGCAGTTCTTC. Translating it yields CASSLAQLAGGHSYNEQFF. The whole variable domain, filled in from reference TRBV7-9 and TRBJ2-1, reads DTGVSQNPRHKITKRGQNVTFRCDPISEHNRLYWYRQTLGQGPEFLTYFQNEAQLEKSRLLSDRFSAERPKGSFSTLEIQRTEQGDSAMYLCASSLAQLAGGHSYNEQFFGPGTRLTVL.

This chain uses TRBV20-1 with TRBJ2-7; D unclear. The CDR3 contains 14 residues. Germline CDR1 and CDR2: DFQATT and SNEGSKA (reference sequence). V gave up 5 bases and J gave up 5 bases, with 19 bases separating them. This CDR3 is CSAPRGDVNDEQYF. The CDR3 DNA reads as TGCAGTGCTCCCCGAGGAGATGTCAACGACGAGCAGTACTTC.

There are a few counts of this clonotype. The rearrangement links TRBV2 to TRBJ2-7; D unclear. Trimming took off 7 bases at V and 6 bases at J, with 13 bases between the two ends. CDR3 length: 12 amino acids. The germline gives CDR1 SNHLY, CDR2 FYNNEI. CDR3 nucleotides: TGTGCCAGCATCCTTATCGGATCCGAGCAGTACTTC. This codes for CASILIGSEQYF.

This clonotype showed up just a few times. The V gene is TRBV5-6, the J gene TRBJ2-2; 8 bases align to TRBD2. Losses at the gene ends were 4 bases for V and 6 bases for J; bases not matched to a gene: 11. Germline V CDR1 and CDR2: SGHDT, YYEEEE. The CDR3 covers 16 residues. The CDR3 region has the DNA TGTGCCAGCAGCCCTCTACGGGGGGGGGCCTCCGGGGAGCTGTTTTTT. Translation: CASSPLRGGASGELFF.

This clonotype was counted ten times or more. The chain recombines TRBV7-2 with TRBJ1-5; D gene ambiguous. This CDR3 contains 13 residues. Germline assignment: CDR1 SGHTA and CDR2 FQGNSA. V dropped 6 bases and J dropped 4 bases, with 10 bases sitting between them. CDR3 protein: CASRWTENQPQHF. The CDR3 region has the DNA TGTGCCAGCAGATGGACGGAGAATCAGCCCCAGCATTTT. The whole variable domain, remainder taken from reference TRBV7-2 and TRBJ1-5, is GAGVSQSPSNKVTEKGKDVELRCDPISGHTALYWYRQSLGQGLEFLIYFQGNSAPDKSGLPSDRFSAERTGGSVSTLTIQRTQQEDSAVYLCASRWTENQPQHFGDGTRLSIL.